This T cell receptor beta chain was sequenced for a study of blood T cells in healthy people across ages. Regarding this clonotype: This clone may be a read error of a much larger clone one base away.

It was with a sample-barcoded 5' primer and a J-beta primer mix that a second PCR of roughly 7 to 12 cycles was run. TCRdb ran MiXCR on the 5' RACE reads and lists one entry per CDR3 protein. There are 1 million or so distinct CDR3 sequences in the sample; 40% to 45% occur only once, and 18% lies in the top ten. The V gene end was trimmed by 5 bases and the J gene end by 10 bases; junction bases not matched to a gene: 11. Germline CDR1 SGHTA, CDR2 FQGNSA. This CDR3 has 15 amino acids. The clonotype originates from a woman aged 55 to 70 in good health. Sequencing was carried out using blood. This chain links TRBV7-2 with TRBJ1-2, with TRBD1 matching over 12 bases. DNA for the CDR3: TGTGCCAGCAGCCCCGGGACAGGGGGCACTAGTGACTACACCTTC. It translates to CASSPGTGGTSDYTF.